The source of this T cell receptor (beta chain) is a study of regulatory T cells in long-lasting Graves disease. Described time point: persistent/refractory GD, antithyroid drugs over 5 years with positive TRAb. The TCR library used RNA extracted from PBMCs. This clonotype has a count of ten or more. Sequencing libraries for TCR beta were prepared with iRepertoire HTBI primers and Arm-PCR of CDR3 regions. In the authors' methods: Identified segments across samples numbered just over 60 TRBV and roughly 15 TRBJ. TCRdb used MiXCR to reprocess the multiplex PCR reads, holding one entry per CDR3 protein. TCRdb's processing, not the study's, gives the V and J calls here. The sample contains about 460,000 distinct CDR3 sequences, approximately 22% of which appear only once. This CDR3 has 14 residues. The V end was cut by 6 bases, the J end by 1 base, with 12 bases between. In germline, CDR1 is MNHNS, CDR2 SASEGT.

This sequence originates from a female donor with Graves disease. Material: peripheral blood mononuclear cells (PBMCs), obtained when the disease was refractory, from a patient treated with antithyroid drugs. V usage is TRBV6-1 and J usage is TRBJ1-1; the D gene is possibly TRBD1 (6 bases). The CDR3 nucleotides read TGTGCCAGCAGATCACAGGGTAAGAACACTGAAGCTTTCTTT. It encodes CASRSQGKNTEAFF.